The 20 T cell receptor beta chains presented below share a single source sample, sequenced in a study of cytomegalovirus exposure and HLA in healthy donors. 13 Jbeta primers and 60 Vbeta primers were used for the PCR. Assay used: immunoSEQ multiplex PCR; TCRdb lists only in-frame clones, some missing. The table lists 100,000 to 120,000 clones, approximately 80% of them singletons. Source material: PBMCs. All receptors derive from a woman aged 55-70 years in good health and CMV-seropositive.

The J gene is TRBJ2-3, the V gene TRBV10-3; D is uncertain. The germline V gene has CDR1 ENHRY and CDR2 SYGVKD. CDR3 size: 15 residues. The V end was cut by 10 bases, the J end by 2 bases, with 19 bases between. The CDR3 loop is CATGRSDAVTDTQYF. As DNA, the CDR3 is TGTGCCACCGGTAGATCAGACGCGGTCACAGATACGCAGTATTTT.

This clone was seen only a few times. The chain is built from TRBV6-5 and TRBJ2-3, with D maybe TRBD1 (6 bases). The germline V gene has CDR1 MNHEY and CDR2 SVGAGI. V was pared by 0 bases and J by 2 bases, with 12 bases between. CDR3 size: 16 residues. CDR3 nucleotide sequence: TGTGCCAGCAGTTACTCGACAGGACTGAACACAGATACGCAGTATTTT. It codes for CASSYSTGLNTDTQYF.

The chain is built from TRBV19 and TRBJ1-5, with a possible D match to TRBD1 (6 bases). The CDR3 is made up of 14 amino acids. V lost 5 bases and J 5 bases, leaving 13 bases between the germline ends. Germline values: CDR1 LNHDA, CDR2 SQIVND (reference sequence). The DNA of the CDR3 is TGTGCCAGTAGTGTTTTCGCAGGGGATCAGCCCCAGCATTTT. This encodes CASSVFAGDQPQHF.

The J gene is TRBJ2-5, the V gene TRBV5-1, with TRBD2 matching over 14 bases. The length of the CDR3 is 15 residues. The germline CDR1 and CDR2 sequences are SGHRS and YFSETQ. The V and J ends lost 4 bases and 4 bases, in that order; junction bases with no gene match: 3. The CDR3 reads CASSNGLAGGETQYF. DNA of the CDR3: TGCGCCAGCAGCAACGGACTAGCGGGAGGAGAGACCCAGTACTTC.

In DNA, the CDR3 is TGCGCCAGCAGCCCCCCATCAGGCCACTATGGCTACACCTTC. Protein: CASSPPSGHYGYTF. This chain links TRBV4-1 with TRBJ1-2; the D is unclear. The V gene's germline CDR1 is MGHRA and CDR2 YSYEKL. Between the trimmed V and J ends, which lost 4 bases and 3 bases, there was a span of 12 bases. This CDR3 has 14 amino acids.

The gene calls are TRBV19 and TRBJ2-5; 8 nucleotides match TRBD2. Germline V gene sequence: CDR1 LNHDA, CDR2 SQIVND (reference sequence). V trimming: 3 bases; J trimming: 2 bases; junction bases outside the gene matches: 8. The CDR3 consists of 16 residues. This CDR3 reads CASSIYPGGKQETQYF. CDR3 DNA: TGTGCCAGTAGTATTTATCCGGGGGGGAAGCAAGAGACCCAGTACTTC. Variable domain in full (rest from reference TRBV19 and TRBJ2-5): DGGITQSPKYLFRKEGQNVTLSCEQNLNHDAMYWYRQDPGQGLRLIYYSQIVNDFQKGDIAEGYSVSREKKESFPLTVTSAQKNPTAFYLCASSIYPGGKQETQYFGPGTRLLVL.

The genes are TRBV19 and TRBJ1-5, with 7 bases lining up with TRBD1. Germline CDR1 and CDR2: LNHDA and SQIVND (reference sequence). The CDR3 sequence is 16 residues long. The J segment lost 0 bases and the V segment lost 3 bases, leaving 5 bases of the junction unmatched. This CDR3 reads CASSMFKGASNQPQHF. The CDR3 DNA sequence: TGTGCCAGTAGTATGTTCAAGGGGGCTAGCAATCAGCCCCAGCATTTT. Combining the CDR3 with reference TRBV19 and TRBJ1-5 gives the whole variable domain DGGITQSPKYLFRKEGQNVTLSCEQNLNHDAMYWYRQDPGQGLRLIYYSQIVNDFQKGDIAEGYSVSREKKESFPLTVTSAQKNPTAFYLCASSMFKGASNQPQHFGDGTRLSIL.

This chain connects TRBV7-2 to TRBJ2-5, with a possible D match to TRBD1 (6 bases). Germline lookup yields CDR1 SGHTA and CDR2 FQGNSA. The CDR3 extends over 17 amino acids. Trimming cost V 3 bases and J 2 bases, with 19 bases left between them. CDR3 nucleotides: TGTGCCAGCAGCTTCATAACAGGGATTAGCGCACAAGAGACCCAGTACTTC. This gives the protein CASSFITGISAQETQYF. Supplemented by reference TRBV7-2 and TRBJ2-5, the full variable domain reads GAGVSQSPSNKVTEKGKDVELRCDPISGHTALYWYRQSLGQGLEFLIYFQGNSAPDKSGLPSDRFSAERTGGSVSTLTIQRTQQEDSAVYLCASSFITGISAQETQYFGPGTRLLVL.

The chain has TRBV19 and TRBJ2-3; D gene uncertain. V was pared by 7 bases and J by 8 bases, with 10 bases between. CDR1 and CDR2 (germline): LNHDA, SQIVND (reference sequence). The CDR3 is made up of 11 amino acids. CDR3: CASKIGFTQYF. CDR3 in DNA: TGTGCCAGTAAAATCGGGTTTACGCAGTATTTT.

The chain combines TRBV14 with TRBJ2-5, with D perhaps matching TRBD1 (5 bases). The DNA end is a closer match to TRBJ2-7, so the J assignment may be wrong. The germline gives CDR1 SGHDN, CDR2 FVKESK. The CDR3 runs to 14 residues. CDR3 nucleotide sequence: TGTGCCAGCAGCCAAGTTCTGGGGCCCTACGAGCAGTACTTC. Its protein product is CASSQVLGPYEQYF.

The chain links TRBV12-1 to TRBJ1-4; the table calls TRBD1, which could not be checked here. TRBV12-1 is a pseudogene segment. The CDR3 contains 13 residues. CDR3 coding DNA: TGTGCCAGCAGCGGGGGACAGGGAGAAAAACTGTTTTTT. Protein sequence: CASSGGQGEKLFF.

The rearrangement joins TRBV14 to TRBJ2-2, with 9 bases identical to TRBD1. Germline CDR1 SGHDN, CDR2 FVKESK. Trimming at V came to 3 bases and at J to 4 bases, leaving 6 bases not matched to a gene. CDR3 length: 16 amino acids. This chain's CDR3 is CASSQPGQGGTGELFF. CDR3 in DNA: TGTGCCAGCAGCCAGCCGGGACAGGGCGGCACCGGGGAGCTGTTTTTT.

This clone showed up just once. The chain uses TRBV11-2 and TRBJ2-1; 9 bases map to TRBD2. Germline values: CDR1 SGHAT, CDR2 FQNNGV. Trimming took 0 bases from V and 9 from J; bases not matched to a gene: 9. The CDR3 consists of 16 residues. This CDR3 reads CASSLDRPSGTGEQFF. For the CDR3, the DNA is TGTGCCAGCAGCTTAGATAGGCCTAGCGGGACCGGTGAGCAGTTCTTC. Supplemented by reference TRBV11-2 and TRBJ2-1, the full variable domain reads EAGVAQSPRYKIIEKRQSVAFWCNPISGHATLYWYQQILGQGPKLLIQFQNNGVVDDSQLPKDRFSAERLKGVDSTLKIQPAKLEDSAVYLCASSLDRPSGTGEQFFGPGTRLTVL.

V and J are TRBV7-9 and TRBJ2-5; D perhaps matches TRBD1 (6 bases). Near its end, the DNA agrees better with TRBJ2-7, so the J call may be wrong. Germline CDR1 SEHNR, CDR2 FQNEAQ (reference sequence). The CDR3 spans 15 residues. CDR3 loop: CASSPRPQGSYEQYF. The CDR3 coding sequence is TGTGCCAGCAGCCCAAGGCCACAGGGCTCCTACGAGCAGTACTTC.

The V gene is TRBV19, the J gene TRBJ2-7; 8 bases line up with TRBD2. From germline, CDR1 is LNHDA and CDR2 SQIVND (reference sequence). The CDR3 is 16 amino acids. Trimming cost V 9 bases and J 1 base; bases outside gene matches: 14. As DNA, the CDR3 is TGTGCCAGCCAAAATCAACTAGCGGACAATTCCTACGAGCAGTACTTC. It specifies CASQNQLADNSYEQYF.

The V gene is TRBV28, the J gene TRBJ2-7, with 10 bases lining up with TRBD1. The germline gives CDR1 MDHEN, CDR2 SYDVKM. With V trimmed by 7 bases and J by 4 bases, 13 bases remained unmatched. The CDR3 is made up of 16 amino acids. The CDR3 protein is CASNPNALGQGYEQYF. CDR3 nucleotide sequence: TGTGCCAGCAATCCTAATGCACTGGGACAGGGGTACGAGCAGTACTTC.

In this sample, this clone turned up a few times. The V gene is TRBV2, the J gene TRBJ2-7, with D perhaps matching TRBD2 (7 bases). V shed 11 bases and J shed 2 bases, with 28 bases lying between them. Per germline, CDR1 SNHLY and CDR2 FYNNEI. This CDR3 is built from 17 residues. CDR3 protein: CAYTPLGGRLVTYEQYF. The DNA for the CDR3 is TGTGCCTACACCCCCTTGGGGGGGCGGCTAGTGACCTACGAGCAGTACTTC. The full variable domain, its missing parts supplied by reference TRBV2 and TRBJ2-7, is EPEVTQTPSHQVTQMGQEVILRCVPISNHLYFYWYRQILGQKVEFLVSFYNNEISEKSEIFDDQFSVERPDGSNFTLKIRSTKLEDSAMYFCAYTPLGGRLVTYEQYFGPGTRLTVT.

This chain links TRBV6-6 with TRBJ2-7; 9 nucleotides line up with TRBD2. The V segment lost 10 bases and the J segment 3 bases; nucleotides outside the gene matches: 16. The germline V gene has CDR1 MNHNY and CDR2 SVGAGI (reference sequence). The CDR3 length is 16 residues. In DNA, the CDR3 is TGTGCCACCACGTCGCCCGTAGCGCGGGAGGGCTACGAGCAGTACTTC. This sequence encodes CATTSPVAREGYEQYF.

This clone showed up just a few times. The chain employs TRBV30 and TRBJ1-1, with 7 bases matching TRBD1. V lost 4 bases, J lost 9 bases, and 5 bases stayed unmatched. This CDR3 has 11 residues. Germline V gives CDR1 GTSNPN, CDR2 SVGIG (reference sequence). This chain's CDR3 is CAWNEGAQAFF. CDR3 sequence (DNA): TGTGCCTGGAACGAGGGGGCGCAAGCTTTCTTT. The full variable domain, in which reference TRBV30 and TRBJ1-1 provide the parts outside the CDR3, is SQTIHQWPATLVQPVGSPLSLECTVEGTSNPNLYWYRQAAGRGLQLLFYSVGIGQISSEVPQNLSASRPQDRQFILSSKKLLLSDSGFYLCAWNEGAQAFFGQGTRLTVV.

The chain recombines TRBV5-1 with TRBJ2-1; D is undetermined. V lost 0 bases and J 5 bases, leaving 9 bases between the germline ends. The CDR3 runs 14 residues. Germline V gives CDR1 SGHRS, CDR2 YFSETQ. Here the CDR3 reads CASSLDLLNNEQFF. Written as DNA, the CDR3 is TGCGCCAGCAGCTTGGACCTATTAAACAATGAGCAGTTCTTC.